The 14 T cell receptor beta chains presented below share a single source sample, sequenced in a study of T cell responses to AZD1222 COVID-19 vaccine. Data came from immunoSEQ multiplex PCR; TCRdb stores just in-frame clones and leaves some out. Of 130,000 to 150,000 clones in the sample, approximately 89% are singletons; the top ten hold under 2%. The sequencing here drew on peripheral blood, taken 28 days after the second AZD1222 dose. These receptors came from an adult who received the AZD1222 COVID-19 vaccine.

The rearrangement links TRBV10-1 to TRBJ2-7; D gene uncertain. Germline CDR1 is WNHNN and CDR2 is SYGVQD (reference sequence). The CDR3 covers 15 residues. The germline V and J ends were trimmed by 7 bases and 4 bases, with 20 bases remaining between them. Written as DNA, the CDR3 is TGCGCCAGCATATTGGACCGTAAGATAAAATACGAGCAGTACTTC. It codes for CASILDRKIKYEQYF.

The chain is built from TRBV13 and TRBJ1-1; D might be TRBD1 (6 bases). Trimming stripped 5 bases from V and 5 bases from J, with 21 bases between. The germline CDR1 and CDR2 sequences are PRHDT and FYEKMQ (reference sequence). The CDR3 is made up of 16 amino acids. The CDR3 DNA is TGTGCCAGCAGCATACTCGGGGGGCGGGATACGACTGAAGCTTTCTTT. Residues: CASSILGGRDTTEAFF.

The chain carries TRBV7-8 and TRBJ2-7; D possibly corresponds to TRBD2 (5 bases). V lost 3 bases, J lost 3 bases, and 18 bases lay in between. This CDR3 comprises 16 residues. Germline V gene lookup returns CDR1 SGHVS and CDR2 FQNEAQ. As DNA, the CDR3 is TGTGCCAGCAGCTTCGAACCGGGCAAGGGAGACTACGAGCAGTACTTC. It encodes CASSFEPGKGDYEQYF.

The V call is TRBV27, the J call TRBJ2-7; a weak D match, TRBD1 (6 bases). This CDR3 comprises 14 residues. Germline V gene sequence: CDR1 MNHEY, CDR2 SMNVEV (reference sequence). V lost 5 bases to trimming and J lost 2 bases, with 13 bases between them. The CDR3 coding sequence is TGTGCCAGCAGTATACAGGGATTCCCCTACGAGCAGTACTTC. Amino acid sequence: CASSIQGFPYEQYF.

This chain connects TRBV10-3 to TRBJ1-1; D remains ambiguous. The CDR3 spans 13 residues. CDR1 is ENHRY, CDR2 SYGVKD, per germline. V was trimmed by 4 bases and J by 8 bases, leaving 14 bases between them. CDR3 coding DNA: TGTGCCATCAGTGCGGCACCGGAGCTAGAAGCTTTCTTT. Translation: CAISAAPELEAFF.

This chain's CDR3 is CASGRQRGTEAFF. The DNA for the CDR3 is TGTGCTAGTGGTAGACAGAGGGGGACTGAAGCTTTCTTT. The V gene is TRBV12-5, the J gene TRBJ1-1, with a tentative D call TRBD1 (6 bases). In germline, CDR1 is LGHNT, CDR2 FRNRAP. Trimming removed 5 bases at V and 5 bases at J, with 12 bases between. The CDR3 loop spans 13 amino acids. Full variable domain (missing parts from reference TRBV12-5 and TRBJ1-1): DARVTQTPRHKVTEMGQEVTMRCQPILGHNTVFWYRQTMMQGLELLAYFRNRAPLDDSGMPKDRFSAEMPDATLATLKIQPSEPRDSAVYFCASGRQRGTEAFFGQGTRLTVV.

The chain couples TRBV28 to TRBJ1-1; 10 positions agree with TRBD1. V shed 5 bases, J shed 3 bases, and the junction held 12 bases outside the gene matches. Per the germline V gene, CDR1 is MDHEN and CDR2 is SYDVKM. The CDR3 spans 17 residues. CDR3 DNA: TGTGCCAGCAGTCCTTGGGACAGGGGAGGGCCATACACTGAAGCTTTCTTT. Translated: CASSPWDRGGPYTEAFF.

This clone appeared a single time. The rearrangement joins TRBV30 to TRBJ2-7, with TRBD2 matching 8 bases. Unmatched junction bases numbered 9, after V lost 2 bases and J lost 6 bases. The length of the CDR3 is 14 residues. The germline V gene encodes CDR1 GTSNPN and CDR2 SVGIG (reference sequence). The DNA of the CDR3 is TGTGCCTGGAGTAGCGGGAGAGGTGGGTCCGAGCAGTACTTC. Translation gives CAWSSGRGGSEQYF.

This chain connects TRBV6-2 or TRBV6-3 to TRBJ2-6; tentatively, D is TRBD2 (5 bases). This CDR3 comprises 18 residues. Germline V gives CDR1 MNHEY, CDR2 SVGEGT. Trimming pared 2 bases from V and 4 bases from J, leaving 18 bases between. CDR3 in amino acids: CASSYRENRGSGANVLTF. CDR3 nucleotide sequence: TGTGCCAGCAGTTACCGAGAGAATCGGGGTTCCGGGGCCAACGTCCTGACTTTC.

The V gene is TRBV18, the J gene TRBJ1-1; 9 bases agree with TRBD1. The V gene's germline CDR1 is KGHSH and CDR2 LQKENI. V was pared by 2 bases and J by 0 bases, with 4 bases of the junction left unmatched. CDR3 length: 16 residues. The CDR3 region is CASSPTTGGVNTEAFF. CDR3 sequence (DNA): TGTGCCAGCTCACCAACGACAGGGGGAGTGAACACTGAAGCTTTCTTT.

The gene calls are TRBV10-1 and TRBJ2-3, with 9 bases matching TRBD2. CDR1 and CDR2 (germline): WNHNN, SYGVQD (reference sequence). The CDR3 is 16 residues long. V shed 8 bases, J shed 3 bases, and the junction held 12 bases outside the gene matches. CDR3 nucleotides: TGCGCCAGCGCGGGTCGTAGCGGGAGAGTAACAGATACGCAGTATTTT. Encoded protein: CASAGRSGRVTDTQYF.

The chain combines TRBV4-1 with TRBJ1-1; D unresolved. The CDR3 contains 15 residues. The germline CDR1 and CDR2 sequences are MGHRA and YSYEKL. Deletions cut 2 bases from V and 1 base from J, with 11 bases between. CDR3 loop: CASSQRPEGNTEAFF. DNA for the CDR3: TGCGCCAGCAGCCAACGACCTGAGGGGAACACTGAAGCTTTCTTT.

To note about this clone: This sample also contains other DNA sequences that code for the same CDR3. CDR3 DNA: TGTGCCAGCAGCCTTGGGGGGCCCCAGCATTTT. It encodes CASSLGGPQHF. The chain has TRBV6-2 or TRBV6-3 and TRBJ1-5, with D possibly being TRBD1 (5 bases). This CDR3 is built from 11 residues. Germline CDR1 reads MNHEY; CDR2 reads SVGEGT. V was clipped by 6 bases and J by 9 bases, with 9 bases between them.

The rearrangement links TRBV7-9 to TRBJ1-4, with D unresolved. Per germline, CDR1 SEHNR and CDR2 FQNEAQ (reference sequence). The CDR3 is made up of 13 amino acids. Trimming shortened V by 1 base and J by 6 bases, and 6 bases separated the two germline ends. The CDR3, as DNA: TGTGCCAGCAGCTTAGGCGGATATGAAAAACTGTTTTTT. Encoded protein: CASSLGGYEKLFF.